The 31 T cell receptor beta chains in this list originate from one sample, sequenced in a study of graft-versus-host responses after intestinal transplantation. Their specific antigens are unknown. Measured with immunoSEQ multiplex PCR; TCRdb has only the in-frame clones, and not every one. This table holds about 97,000 clones, about nine tenths found once. The input for sequencing was unstimulated CD4+ T cells sorted from spleen or lymph node cells, taken before transplant. The source of these receptors is a human donor who was the organ donor for an intestinal transplant.

This clone was picked up a small number of times. The V gene is TRBV5-8, the J gene TRBJ1-1; 7 bases line up with TRBD1. CDR3 length equals 13 residues. Germline V gene lookup returns CDR1 SGHTS and CDR2 YDEGEE. With 4 bases clipped from V and 5 bases from J, the junction kept 5 bases outside the gene matches. The CDR3 bases are TGTGCCAGCAGCCGACAGGGCAGGACTGAAGCTTTCTTT. It is translated as CASSRQGRTEAFF.

For the CDR3, the DNA is TGTGCCAGCAGTTGGCTAGCGGGGGGCAACGTCCACAATGAGCAGTTCTTC. The encoded protein is CASSWLAGGNVHNEQFF. This rearrangement joins TRBV27 to TRBJ2-1; 11 bases map to TRBD2. Germline-derived CDR1 and CDR2 are MNHEY and SMNVEV (reference sequence). This CDR3 has 17 amino acids. Trimming at V came to 4 bases and at J to 5 bases, leaving 10 bases not matched to a gene.

The chain uses TRBV4-2 and TRBJ1-5; D is perhaps TRBD1 (6 bases). Germline loops: CDR1 LGHNA, CDR2 YNFKEQ. Trimming took off 3 bases at V and 2 bases at J, with 14 bases between the two ends. The CDR3 runs 16 residues. CDR3 sequence reads: CASSQITSGGNQPQHF. DNA of the CDR3: TGTGCCAGCAGCCAGATTACGTCAGGGGGCAATCAGCCCCAGCATTTT.

This clone was observed a handful of times. The gene calls are TRBV28 and TRBJ1-1, with D tentatively TRBD1 (5 bases). Germline-derived CDR1 and CDR2 are MDHEN and SYDVKM. The CDR3 runs 13 residues. Trimming stripped 7 bases from V and 7 bases from J, with 16 bases between. The CDR3 protein is CASIGTPRLEAFF. Here the CDR3 DNA reads TGTGCCAGCATTGGGACTCCAAGACTTGAAGCTTTCTTT.

The V call is TRBV6-1, the J call TRBJ2-7, with unresolved D. CDR1 is MNHNS, CDR2 SASEGT, per germline. The CDR3 covers 12 residues. V was shortened by 0 bases and J by 3 bases, with 3 bases between the two germline ends. CDR3 region: CASSEARYEQYF. The CDR3 DNA is TGTGCCAGCAGTGAAGCCCGCTACGAGCAGTACTTC.

The chain links TRBV6-1 to TRBJ2-5; TRBD2 agrees at 9 bases. After removal of 2 bases from V and 7 bases from J, the junction contained 14 bases not matched to a gene. CDR3 length: 17 amino acids. Germline CDR1 MNHNS, CDR2 SASEGT. The CDR3 here is CASSEQPGERGDGTQYF. The CDR3 coding sequence is TGTGCCAGCAGTGAACAGCCGGGGGAGCGGGGGGACGGGACCCAGTACTTC.

The chain combines TRBV11-2 with TRBJ2-5, with D possibly matching TRBD1 (5 bases). Trimming shortened V by 7 bases and J by 1 base, and 10 bases separated the two germline ends. The CDR3 length is 13 residues. CDR1 SGHAT and CDR2 FQNNGV come from the germline V gene. In DNA form, the CDR3 reads TGTGCCAGCATGCTAGGGGTCCAAGAGACCCAGTACTTC. This codes for CASMLGVQETQYF.

This sequence joins TRBV6-1 and TRBJ1-1; D possibly corresponds to TRBD1 (5 bases). The CDR3 spans 12 residues. Germline-derived CDR1 and CDR2 are MNHNS and SASEGT. V lost 4 bases and J 11 bases, leaving 14 bases between the germline ends. CDR3 bases: TGTGCCAGCAGTGTTTTCGGGGGGACGGCTTTCTTT. The encoded protein is CASSVFGGTAFF.

V and J are TRBV4-2 and TRBJ1-1, with 9 bases aligning to TRBD1. The CDR3 covers 16 residues. V trimming: 4 bases; J trimming: 0 bases; junction bases outside the gene matches: 6. Germline loops: CDR1 LGHNA, CDR2 YNFKEQ. The CDR3 is CASSRLDRGLNTEAFF. CDR3 nucleotide sequence: TGTGCCAGCAGCCGACTGGACAGGGGCTTGAACACTGAAGCTTTCTTT.

V and J are TRBV6-1 and TRBJ1-2, with D uncertain. V was pared by 2 bases and J by 1 base, with 11 bases between. The CDR3 sequence is 15 residues long. Per germline, CDR1 MNHNS and CDR2 SASEGT. The CDR3 coding sequence is TGTGCCAGCAGTGAACGCCCCGGACTTAACTATGGCTACACCTTC. Residues: CASSERPGLNYGYTF.

The V call is TRBV19, the J call TRBJ1-2, with D maybe TRBD1 (5 bases). The CDR3 loop spans 15 amino acids. The germline CDR1 and CDR2 sequences are LNHDA and SQIVND (reference sequence). Trimming removed 6 bases at V and 7 bases at J, with 21 bases between. The CDR3: CASSWGIWRAGGYTF. CDR3 bases: TGTGCCAGTAGCTGGGGCATTTGGAGGGCAGGTGGCTACACCTTC. Combining the CDR3 with reference TRBV19 and TRBJ1-2 gives the whole variable domain DGGITQSPKYLFRKEGQNVTLSCEQNLNHDAMYWYRQDPGQGLRLIYYSQIVNDFQKGDIAEGYSVSREKKESFPLTVTSAQKNPTAFYLCASSWGIWRAGGYTFGSGTRLTVV.

On this clone: The sample carries other DNA sequences with the same CDR3. The CDR3 DNA reads TGTGCCAGCAGCTTGGTCGGGTCCTATGGCTACACCTTC. The encoded protein is CASSLVGSYGYTF. The chain couples TRBV5-4 to TRBJ1-2; D gene unclear. The germline V and J ends were trimmed by 0 bases and 4 bases, with 7 bases remaining between them. Germline V CDR1 and CDR2: SGHNT, YYREEE (reference sequence). The CDR3 runs 13 residues.

This clone showed up just once. This sequence joins TRBV4-1 and TRBJ1-5; D is possibly TRBD1 (6 bases). V lost 0 bases, J lost 4 bases, and 13 bases lay in between. CDR1 and CDR2 (germline): MGHRA, YSYEKL. This CDR3 comprises 16 residues. The CDR3 nucleotides read TGCGCCAGCAGCCAAGAAGTAGGACAGATTAATCAGCCCCAGCATTTT. Translated: CASSQEVGQINQPQHF.

The V call is TRBV4-2, the J call TRBJ1-2, with D hard to call. Trimming left V 2 bases short and J 6 bases short, with 19 bases between. The CDR3 runs 16 residues. Germline CDR1 LGHNA, CDR2 YNFKEQ. The CDR3 DNA sequence: TGTGCCAGCAGCCAATACCCGAGGGCCATCCAGGATGGCTACACCTTC. This gives the protein CASSQYPRAIQDGYTF.

The chain combines TRBV9 with TRBJ2-1; 8 nucleotides match TRBD2. This CDR3 spans 16 amino acids. Trimming removed 0 bases from V and 7 bases from J; junction bases left unmatched: 9. The germline gives CDR1 SGDLS, CDR2 YYNGEE. CDR3 sequence reads: CASSVVAGGAPNEQFF. The CDR3 DNA reads TGTGCCAGCAGCGTAGTTGCGGGGGGCGCCCCAAATGAGCAGTTCTTC.

The V gene is TRBV6-5, the J gene TRBJ1-1; 7 bases line up with TRBD1. The junction had 7 bases not matched to a gene; V was cut back by 2 bases and J by 4 bases. CDR3 length: 15 amino acids. The germline gives CDR1 MNHEY, CDR2 SVGAGI. The chain's CDR3 is CASSYLDRARTEAFF. CDR3 DNA: TGTGCCAGCAGTTACCTCGACAGGGCCCGCACTGAAGCTTTCTTT.

The genes are TRBV7-6 and TRBJ1-1; 7 nucleotides align to TRBD1. The V gene's germline CDR1 is SGHVS and CDR2 FNYEAQ. The CDR3 covers 19 residues. V was clipped by 1 base and J by 1 base; unmatched bases: 15. DNA for the CDR3: TGTGCCAGCAGCTTAGGGAGGGTCAGGGGGTTGTGGGGGAACACTGAAGCTTTCTTT. It codes for CASSLGRVRGLWGNTEAFF.

J is TRBJ2-3 and V is TRBV9; tentatively, D is TRBD2 (5 bases). CDR1 SGDLS and CDR2 YYNGEE come from the germline V gene. The CDR3 loop spans 13 amino acids. Trimming cost V 4 bases and J 3 bases, with 9 bases left between them. CDR3 bases: TGTGCCAGCAGCTCCCGGACTACAGATACGCAGTATTTT. This translates into CASSSRTTDTQYF.

The rearrangement links TRBV5-1 to TRBJ1-6, with 7 positions matching TRBD1. J was trimmed by 7 bases and V by 6 bases; bases with no gene match: 7. The length of the CDR3 is 14 residues. From germline, CDR1 is SGHRS and CDR2 YFSETQ. In DNA form, the CDR3 reads TGCGCCAGCAAGACAGGGACAGACAATTCACCCCTCCACTTT. Its translation: CASKTGTDNSPLHF. Full variable domain (missing parts from reference TRBV5-1 and TRBJ1-6): KAGVTQTPRYLIKTRGQQVTLSCSPISGHRSVSWYQQTPGQGLQFLFEYFSETQRNKGNFPGRFSGRQFSNSRSEMNVSTLELGDSALYLCASKTGTDNSPLHFGNGTRLTVT.

The chain recombines TRBV11-2 with TRBJ1-6; D is uncertain. The germline V gene encodes CDR1 SGHAT and CDR2 FQNNGV. The CDR3 covers 15 residues. Trimming took 1 base from V and 8 from J, leaving 12 bases between them. CDR3 coding DNA: TGTGCCAGCAGCTTAGGTCGCGGGAGATATTCACCCCTCCACTTT. This encodes CASSLGRGRYSPLHF.

Written as DNA, the CDR3 is TGTGCCAGCAGCCCCGGGGACAGGCACGCACCCCTCCACTTT. Protein sequence: CASSPGDRHAPLHF. J is TRBJ1-6 and V is TRBV27; TRBD1 matches at 8 bases. This CDR3 has 14 amino acids. In germline, CDR1 is MNHEY, CDR2 SMNVEV (reference sequence). V shed 6 bases, J shed 11 bases, and the junction held 9 bases outside the gene matches.

The CDR3 sequence: CASSPQGRGETQYF. CDR3 in DNA: TGTGCCAGCTCACCACAGGGGCGGGGAGAGACCCAGTACTTC. The chain recombines TRBV18 with TRBJ2-5; the D gene is possibly TRBD2 (6 bases). V gave up 1 base and J gave up 4 bases, with 10 bases separating them. CDR3 length: 14 residues. Germline V gene sequence: CDR1 KGHSH, CDR2 LQKENI.

The chain joins TRBV5-6 to TRBJ1-2; D is possibly TRBD1 (5 bases). The germline gives CDR1 SGHDT, CDR2 YYEEEE. V lost 4 bases, J lost 3 bases, and 13 bases lay in between. The CDR3 has 14 residues. CDR3 sequence (DNA): TGTGCCAGCAGCCCACAAACAGGTTACTATGGCTACACCTTC. This gives the protein CASSPQTGYYGYTF. The variable domain in full, with the rest retrieved from reference TRBV5-6 and TRBJ1-2, is DAGVTQSPTHLIKTRGQQVTLRCSPKSGHDTVSWYQQALGQGPQFIFQYYEEEERQRGNFPDRFSGHQFPNYSSELNVNALLLGDSALYLCASSPQTGYYGYTFGSGTRLTVV.

This clone was recorded once. V and J are TRBV19 and TRBJ1-6, with 9 positions matching TRBD1. V was pared by 10 bases and J by 6 bases, with 7 bases of the junction left unmatched. CDR1 is LNHDA and CDR2 is SQIVND in the germline V gene (reference sequence). This CDR3 is built from 14 residues. The chain's CDR3 is CATLDRGRNSPLHF. The CDR3 DNA follows: TGTGCCACCTTGGACAGGGGACGTAATTCACCCCTCCACTTT.

This chain uses TRBV6-6 with TRBJ1-5, with D perhaps matching TRBD1 (6 bases). Trimming pared 6 bases from V and 5 bases from J, leaving 11 bases between. The CDR3 is 13 residues long. Germline V CDR1 and CDR2: MNHNY, SVGAGI (reference sequence). CDR3 loop: CASSQGWHQPQHF. The CDR3 DNA is TGTGCCAGCAGCCAGGGGTGGCATCAGCCCCAGCATTTT.

The J gene is TRBJ1-6, the V gene TRBV2; 10 nucleotides align to TRBD1. V gave up 6 bases and J gave up 7 bases; unmatched junction bases: 12. Germline V gives CDR1 SNHLY, CDR2 FYNNEI. The CDR3 extends over 17 amino acids. The CDR3 DNA sequence: TGTGCCAGCAGGAACGTGGGACAGGGGATATGGAATTCACCCCTCCACTTT. It yields the protein CASRNVGQGIWNSPLHF.

The chain is built from TRBV6-5 and TRBJ2-7; D may be TRBD1 (6 bases). The V gene lost 10 bases and the J gene lost 9 bases, with 22 bases spanning the gap. Germline-derived CDR1 and CDR2 are MNHEY and SVGAGI. CDR3 size: 13 residues. The CDR3 DNA follows: TGTGCCACAGGGGTAATTTTCGGGGCAGGGCAGTACTTC. Encoded protein: CATGVIFGAGQYF.

This chain connects TRBV7-8 to TRBJ2-7; TRBD1 aligns across 7 bases. V was pared by 2 bases and J by 6 bases, with 7 bases of the junction left unmatched. The CDR3 runs 14 residues. Germline lookup yields CDR1 SGHVS and CDR2 FQNEAQ. The CDR3 sequence: CASSLKTGPFEQYF. The CDR3 DNA reads as TGTGCCAGCAGCTTAAAGACAGGGCCCTTCGAGCAGTACTTC.

The J gene is TRBJ2-1, the V gene TRBV5-1, with 9 bases identical to TRBD1. The ends lost 2 bases at V and 0 bases at J; junction bases unmatched: 3. The V gene's germline CDR1 is SGHRS and CDR2 YFSETQ. There are 16 residues in the CDR3. The CDR3 sequence: CASSLPTGGSYNEQFF. CDR3 nucleotides: TGCGCCAGCAGCTTACCGACAGGGGGCTCCTACAATGAGCAGTTCTTC.

V and J are TRBV4-1 and TRBJ2-5, with D perhaps TRBD1 (5 bases). V was clipped by 1 base and J by 4 bases, with 10 bases between them. Germline values: CDR1 MGHRA, CDR2 YSYEKL. CDR3 length: 14 amino acids. CDR3: CASSQVQGRETQYF. CDR3 DNA: TGCGCCAGCAGCCAAGTGCAGGGTCGAGAGACCCAGTACTTC.

This sequence joins TRBV11-2 and TRBJ2-7; 10 nucleotides match TRBD2. Per germline, CDR1 SGHAT and CDR2 FQNNGV. The CDR3 is made up of 15 amino acids. Trimming removed 4 bases from V and 6 bases from J; junction bases left unmatched: 9. The CDR3 nucleotides are TGTGCCAGCAGCTCAAAGCGGGGGGGCCAGTCCGAGCAGTACTTC. Translating gives CASSSKRGGQSEQYF.